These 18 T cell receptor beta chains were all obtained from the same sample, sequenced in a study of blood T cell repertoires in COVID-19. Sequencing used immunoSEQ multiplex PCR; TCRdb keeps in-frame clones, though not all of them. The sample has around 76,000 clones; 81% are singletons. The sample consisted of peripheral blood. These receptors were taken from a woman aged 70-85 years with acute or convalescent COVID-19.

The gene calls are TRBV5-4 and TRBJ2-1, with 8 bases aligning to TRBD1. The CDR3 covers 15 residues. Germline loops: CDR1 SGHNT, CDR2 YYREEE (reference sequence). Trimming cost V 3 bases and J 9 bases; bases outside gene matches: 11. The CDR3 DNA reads TGTGCCAGCAGCTCCCGGGACAGGCCTTACCCTGAGCAGTTCTTC. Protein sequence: CASSSRDRPYPEQFF.

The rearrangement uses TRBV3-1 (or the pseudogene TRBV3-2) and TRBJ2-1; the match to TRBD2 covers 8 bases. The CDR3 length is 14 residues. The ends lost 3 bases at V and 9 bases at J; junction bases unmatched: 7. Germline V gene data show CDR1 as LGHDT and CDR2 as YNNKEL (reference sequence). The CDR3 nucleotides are TGTGCCAGCAGCCATCAGGGTCGGGGGGGTGAGCAGTTCTTC. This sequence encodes CASSHQGRGGEQFF.

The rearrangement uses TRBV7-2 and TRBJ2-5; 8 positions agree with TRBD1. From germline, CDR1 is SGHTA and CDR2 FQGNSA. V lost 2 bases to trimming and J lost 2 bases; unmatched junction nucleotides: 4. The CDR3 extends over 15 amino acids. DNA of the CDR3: TGTGCCAGCAGCTTAAACAGGGGGGCACAAGAGACCCAGTACTTC. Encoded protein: CASSLNRGAQETQYF.

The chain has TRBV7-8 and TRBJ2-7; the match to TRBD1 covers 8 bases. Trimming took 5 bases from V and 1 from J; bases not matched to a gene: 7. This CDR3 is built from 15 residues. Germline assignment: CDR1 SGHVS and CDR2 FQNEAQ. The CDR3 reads CASSPDRGPSYEQYF. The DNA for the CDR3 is TGTGCCAGCAGCCCCGACAGGGGCCCTTCCTACGAGCAGTACTTC. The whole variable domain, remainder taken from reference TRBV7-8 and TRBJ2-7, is GAGVSQSPRYKVAKRGQDVALRCDPISGHVSLFWYQQALGQGPEFLTYFQNEAQLDKSGLPSDRFFAERPEGSVSTLKIQRTQQEDSAVYLCASSPDRGPSYEQYFGPGTRLTVT.

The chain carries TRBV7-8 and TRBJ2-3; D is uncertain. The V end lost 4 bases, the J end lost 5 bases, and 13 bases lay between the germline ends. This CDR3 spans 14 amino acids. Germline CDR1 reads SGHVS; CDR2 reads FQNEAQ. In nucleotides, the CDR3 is TGTGCCAGCAGCTCCCTACCCGTTGGAGATACGCAGTATTTT. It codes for CASSSLPVGDTQYF.

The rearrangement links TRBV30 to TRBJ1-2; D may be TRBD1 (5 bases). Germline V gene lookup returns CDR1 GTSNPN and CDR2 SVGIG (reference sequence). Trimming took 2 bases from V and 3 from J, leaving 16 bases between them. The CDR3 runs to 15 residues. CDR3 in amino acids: CAWSYYSGFDYGYTF. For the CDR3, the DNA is TGTGCCTGGAGTTATTATTCAGGGTTTGACTATGGCTACACCTTC.

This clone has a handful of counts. The CDR3 is CASGSTGDQPQHF. CDR3 coding DNA: TGTGCCAGCGGTTCCACGGGGGATCAGCCCCAGCATTTT. The V call is TRBV7-8, the J call TRBJ1-5, with D tentatively TRBD1 (5 bases). The CDR3 spans 13 residues. The ends were cut back, 8 bases at V and 5 bases at J, with 13 bases in the middle. From germline, CDR1 is SGHVS and CDR2 FQNEAQ. Looking up the rest from reference TRBV7-8 and TRBJ1-5 gives the full variable domain: GAGVSQSPRYKVAKRGQDVALRCDPISGHVSLFWYQQALGQGPEFLTYFQNEAQLDKSGLPSDRFFAERPEGSVSTLKIQRTQQEDSAVYLCASGSTGDQPQHFGDGTRLSIL.

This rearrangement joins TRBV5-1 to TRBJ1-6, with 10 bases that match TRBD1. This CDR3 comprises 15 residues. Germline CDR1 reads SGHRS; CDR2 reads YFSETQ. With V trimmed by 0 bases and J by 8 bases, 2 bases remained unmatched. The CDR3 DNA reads TGCGCCAGCAGCTTGGAGGGACAGGGGTATTCACCCCTCCACTTT. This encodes CASSLEGQGYSPLHF.

In nucleotides, the CDR3 is TGTGCCACCAGTGATTCGGGGACAGGCACAGATACGCAGTATTTT. This sequence encodes CATSDSGTGTDTQYF. V gene TRBV24-1 combines with J gene TRBJ2-3; 7 nucleotides match TRBD1. CDR3 length: 15 amino acids. Germline CDR1 reads KGHDR; CDR2 reads SFDVKD. J lost 1 base, V lost 2 bases, and 2 bases had no gene match.

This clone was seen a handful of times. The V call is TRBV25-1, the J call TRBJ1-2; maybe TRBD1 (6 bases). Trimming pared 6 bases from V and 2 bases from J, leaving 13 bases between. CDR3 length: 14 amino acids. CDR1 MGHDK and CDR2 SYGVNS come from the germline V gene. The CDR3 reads CASRDTGLNYGYTF. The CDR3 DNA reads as TGTGCCAGCAGGGATACAGGGTTAAACTATGGCTACACCTTC.

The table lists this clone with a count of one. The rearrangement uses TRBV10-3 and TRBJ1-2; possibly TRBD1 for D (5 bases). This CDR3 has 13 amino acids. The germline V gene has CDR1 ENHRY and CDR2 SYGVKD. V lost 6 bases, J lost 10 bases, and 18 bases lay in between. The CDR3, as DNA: TGTGCCATCAGCCCGGGACCCGGGCGGGACTACACCTTC. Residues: CAISPGPGRDYTF.

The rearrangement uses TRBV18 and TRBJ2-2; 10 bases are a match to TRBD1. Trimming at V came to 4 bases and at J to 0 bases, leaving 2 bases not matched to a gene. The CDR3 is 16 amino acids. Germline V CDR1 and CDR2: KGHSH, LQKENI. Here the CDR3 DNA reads TGTGCCAGCTCACAGGGACAGGGGACGAACACCGGGGAGCTGTTTTTT. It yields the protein CASSQGQGTNTGELFF.

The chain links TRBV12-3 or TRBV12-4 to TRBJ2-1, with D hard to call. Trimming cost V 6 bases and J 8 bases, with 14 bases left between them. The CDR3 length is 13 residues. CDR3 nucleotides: TGTGCCAGCAGCCCACATCCCAGGTATGAGCAGTTCTTC. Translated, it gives CASSPHPRYEQFF.

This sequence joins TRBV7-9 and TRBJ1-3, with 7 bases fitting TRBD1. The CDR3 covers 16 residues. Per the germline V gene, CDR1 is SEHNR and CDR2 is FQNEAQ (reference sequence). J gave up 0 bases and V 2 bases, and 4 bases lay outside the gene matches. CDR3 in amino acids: CASSLRTGSSGNTIYF. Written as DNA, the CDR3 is TGTGCCAGCAGCTTAAGGACAGGTTCCTCTGGAAACACCATATATTTT.

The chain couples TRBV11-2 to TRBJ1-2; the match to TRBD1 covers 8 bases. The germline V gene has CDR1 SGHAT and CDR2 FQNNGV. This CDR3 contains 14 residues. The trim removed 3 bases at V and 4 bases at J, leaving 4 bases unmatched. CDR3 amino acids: CASSLDRASYGYTF. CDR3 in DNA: TGTGCCAGCAGCTTGGACAGGGCAAGCTATGGCTACACCTTC.

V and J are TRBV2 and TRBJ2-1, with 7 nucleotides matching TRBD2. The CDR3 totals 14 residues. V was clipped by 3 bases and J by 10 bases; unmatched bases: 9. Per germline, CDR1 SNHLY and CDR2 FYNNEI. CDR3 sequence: CASSERESTREQFF. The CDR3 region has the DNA TGTGCCAGCAGTGAGCGGGAGTCCACTCGCGAGCAGTTCTTC.

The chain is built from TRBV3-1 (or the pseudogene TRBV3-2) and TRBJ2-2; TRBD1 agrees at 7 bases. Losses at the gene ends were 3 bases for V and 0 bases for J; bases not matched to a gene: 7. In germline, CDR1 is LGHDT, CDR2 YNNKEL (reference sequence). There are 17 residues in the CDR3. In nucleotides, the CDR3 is TGTGCCAGCAGCCAGGCCAACAGGGGATCGAACACCGGGGAGCTGTTTTTT. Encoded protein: CASSQANRGSNTGELFF.

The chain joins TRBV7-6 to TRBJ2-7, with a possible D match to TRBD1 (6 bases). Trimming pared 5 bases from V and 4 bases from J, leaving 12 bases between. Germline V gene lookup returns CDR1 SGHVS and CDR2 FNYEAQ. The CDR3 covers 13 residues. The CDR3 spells CASSQPQGYEQYF. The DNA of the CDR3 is TGTGCCAGCAGCCAGCCCCAGGGGTACGAGCAGTACTTC.